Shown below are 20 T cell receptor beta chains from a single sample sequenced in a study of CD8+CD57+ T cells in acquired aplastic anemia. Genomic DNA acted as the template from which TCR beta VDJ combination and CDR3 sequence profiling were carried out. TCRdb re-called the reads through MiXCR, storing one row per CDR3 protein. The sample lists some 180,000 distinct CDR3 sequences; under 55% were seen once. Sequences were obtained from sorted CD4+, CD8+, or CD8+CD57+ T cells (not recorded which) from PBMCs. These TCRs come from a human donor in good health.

The CDR3 spells CASSEGLAGAAYEQYF. CDR3 DNA: TGCGCCAGCAGCGAAGGACTAGCGGGAGCCGCCTACGAGCAGTACTTC. V usage is TRBV4-1 and J usage is TRBJ2-7; 13 nucleotides line up with TRBD2. The V segment lost 5 bases and the J segment 2 bases; nucleotides outside the gene matches: 6. Per germline, CDR1 MGHRA and CDR2 YSYEKL. The CDR3 runs 16 residues.

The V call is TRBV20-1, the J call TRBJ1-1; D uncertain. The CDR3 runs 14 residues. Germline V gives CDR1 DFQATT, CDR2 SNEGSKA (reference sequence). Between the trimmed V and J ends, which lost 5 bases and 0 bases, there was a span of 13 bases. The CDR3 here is CSAEYVDLNTEAFF. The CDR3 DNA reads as TGCAGTGCTGAATATGTGGACCTGAACACTGAAGCTTTCTTT.

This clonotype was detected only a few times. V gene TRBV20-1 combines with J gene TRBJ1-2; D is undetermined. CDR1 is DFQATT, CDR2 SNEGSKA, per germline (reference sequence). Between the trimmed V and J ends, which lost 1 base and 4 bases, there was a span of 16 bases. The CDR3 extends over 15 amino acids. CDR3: CSARGGQVEIYGYTF. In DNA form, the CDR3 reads TGCAGTGCTAGAGGTGGTCAGGTCGAAATCTATGGCTACACCTTC.

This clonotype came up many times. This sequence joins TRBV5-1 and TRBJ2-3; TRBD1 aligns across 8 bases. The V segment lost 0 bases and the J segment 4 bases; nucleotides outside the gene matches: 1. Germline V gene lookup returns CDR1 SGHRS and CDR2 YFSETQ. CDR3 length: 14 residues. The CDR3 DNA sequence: TGCGCCAGCAGCTTGGCAGGGGGCCCAGATACGCAGTATTTT. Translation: CASSLAGGPDTQYF.

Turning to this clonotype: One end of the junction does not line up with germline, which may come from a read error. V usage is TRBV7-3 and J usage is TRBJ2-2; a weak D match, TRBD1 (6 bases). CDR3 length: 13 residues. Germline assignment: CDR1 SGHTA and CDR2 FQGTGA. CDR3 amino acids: CASSSGETGELLF. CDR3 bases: TGTGCCAGCAGCTCAGGGGAGACCGGGGAGCTGCTTTTT.

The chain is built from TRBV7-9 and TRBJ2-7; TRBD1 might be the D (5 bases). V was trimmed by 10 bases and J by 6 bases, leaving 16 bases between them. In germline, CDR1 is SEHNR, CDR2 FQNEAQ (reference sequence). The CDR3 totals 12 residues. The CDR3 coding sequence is TGTGCCACCGACCCAGGGTTCGGCGAGCAGTACTTC. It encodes CATDPGFGEQYF.

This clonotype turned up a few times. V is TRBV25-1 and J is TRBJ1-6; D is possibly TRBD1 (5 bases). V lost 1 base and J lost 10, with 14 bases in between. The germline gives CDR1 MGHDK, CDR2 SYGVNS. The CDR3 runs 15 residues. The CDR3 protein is CASSEWGESYSPLHF. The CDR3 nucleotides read TGTGCCAGCAGTGAATGGGGGGAGTCTTACTCACCCCTCCACTTT.

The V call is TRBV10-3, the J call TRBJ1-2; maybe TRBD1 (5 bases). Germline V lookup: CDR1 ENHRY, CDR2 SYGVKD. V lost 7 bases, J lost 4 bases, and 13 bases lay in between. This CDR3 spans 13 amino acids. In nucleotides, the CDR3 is TGTGCCATCACTTTGGACAAGTCCTATGGCTACACCTTC. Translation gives CAITLDKSYGYTF.

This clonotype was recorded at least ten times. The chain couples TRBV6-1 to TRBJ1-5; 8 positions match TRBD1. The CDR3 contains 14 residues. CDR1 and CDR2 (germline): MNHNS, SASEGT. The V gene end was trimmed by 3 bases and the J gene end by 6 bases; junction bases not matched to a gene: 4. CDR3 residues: CASSDTGGSQPQHF. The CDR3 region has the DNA TGTGCCAGCAGTGATACAGGGGGTAGTCAGCCCCAGCATTTT.

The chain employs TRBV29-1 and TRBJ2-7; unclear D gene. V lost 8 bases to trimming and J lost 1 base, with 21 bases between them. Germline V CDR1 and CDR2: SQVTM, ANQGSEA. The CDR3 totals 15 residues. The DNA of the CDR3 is TGCAGCTTATCATCCCTCGGCGGTCGGTCCTACGAGCAGTACTTC. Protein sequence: CSLSSLGGRSYEQYF.

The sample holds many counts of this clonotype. CDR3 region: CASSSGQSYEQYF. The CDR3 DNA follows: TGTGCCAGCAGCTCCGGACAGAGTTACGAGCAGTACTTC. The V call is TRBV13, the J call TRBJ2-7; D is perhaps TRBD1 (6 bases). CDR3 size: 13 residues. V shed 4 bases and J shed 4 bases, with 11 bases lying between them. Germline-derived CDR1 and CDR2 are PRHDT and FYEKMQ (reference sequence).

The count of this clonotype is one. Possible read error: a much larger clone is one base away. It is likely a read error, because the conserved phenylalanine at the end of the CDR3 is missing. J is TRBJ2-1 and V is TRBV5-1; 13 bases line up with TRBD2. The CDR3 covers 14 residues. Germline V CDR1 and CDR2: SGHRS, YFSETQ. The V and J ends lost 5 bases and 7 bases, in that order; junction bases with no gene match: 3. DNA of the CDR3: TGCGCCAGCAGTTCGGGACTAGCGGGAAATGAGCAGTTCCTC. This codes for CASSSGLAGNEQFL.

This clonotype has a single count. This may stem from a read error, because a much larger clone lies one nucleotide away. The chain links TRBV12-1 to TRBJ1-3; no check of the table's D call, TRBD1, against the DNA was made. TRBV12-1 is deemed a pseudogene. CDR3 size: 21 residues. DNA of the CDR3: TGTGCCAGCAGACCTTATCCCAGGACAGGGCACATCCCCAGCTCTGGAAACACCATATATTTT. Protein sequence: CASRPYPRTGHIPSSGNTIYF.

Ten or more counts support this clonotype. Here the CDR3 DNA reads TGTGCCAGCAGCTTCGTGTCTTCCGCGCTGGCGGGCGATACGCAGTATTTT. Protein sequence: CASSFVSSALAGDTQYF. The rearrangement links TRBV5-6 to TRBJ2-3, with D possibly TRBD2 on 5 matching bases. Trimming stripped 2 bases from V and 6 bases from J, with 22 bases between. This CDR3 has 17 residues. Germline loops: CDR1 SGHDT, CDR2 YYEEEE.

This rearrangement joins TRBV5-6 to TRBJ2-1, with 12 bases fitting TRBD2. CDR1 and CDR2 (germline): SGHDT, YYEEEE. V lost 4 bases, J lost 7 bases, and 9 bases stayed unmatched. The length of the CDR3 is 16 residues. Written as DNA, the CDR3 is TGTGCCAGCAGCCTGGCGGGACTAGCGGGCCTTAATGAGCAGTTCTTC. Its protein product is CASSLAGLAGLNEQFF.

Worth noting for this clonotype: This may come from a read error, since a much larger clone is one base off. The CDR3, as DNA: TGTGCTAGTGGTCCAGGGTACCGATACTCTGGGGCCAACGTCCTGACTTTC. As protein: CASGPGYRYSGANVLTF. This chain connects TRBV12-5 to TRBJ2-6, with a weak D call TRBD1 (5 bases). The germline CDR1 and CDR2 sequences are LGHNT and FRNRAP. The ends were cut back, 5 bases at V and 0 bases at J, with 14 bases in the middle. This CDR3 region has 17 residues.

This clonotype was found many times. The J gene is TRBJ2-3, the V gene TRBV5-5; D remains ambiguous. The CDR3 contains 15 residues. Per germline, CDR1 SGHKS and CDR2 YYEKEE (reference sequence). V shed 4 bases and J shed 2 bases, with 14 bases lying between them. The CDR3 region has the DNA TGTGCCAGCAGCGGATCCTTTGCGCTCACAGATACGCAGTATTTT. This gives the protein CASSGSFALTDTQYF.

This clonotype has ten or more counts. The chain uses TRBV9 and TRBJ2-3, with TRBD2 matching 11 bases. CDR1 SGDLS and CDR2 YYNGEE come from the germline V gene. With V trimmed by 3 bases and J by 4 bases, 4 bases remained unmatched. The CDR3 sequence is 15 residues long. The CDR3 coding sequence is TGTGCCAGCAGCGGTAGCGGGAGGGCCCCAGATACGCAGTATTTT. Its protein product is CASSGSGRAPDTQYF.

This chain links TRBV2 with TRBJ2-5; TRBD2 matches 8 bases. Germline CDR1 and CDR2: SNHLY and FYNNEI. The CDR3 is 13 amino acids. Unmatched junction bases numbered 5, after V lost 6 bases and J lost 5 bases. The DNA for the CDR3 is TGTGCCAGCAGGGAAAGCGGGAGTGAGACCCAGTACTTC. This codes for CASRESGSETQYF. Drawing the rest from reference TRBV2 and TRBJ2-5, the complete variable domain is EPEVTQTPSHQVTQMGQEVILRCVPISNHLYFYWYRQILGQKVEFLVSFYNNEISEKSEIFDDQFSVERPDGSNFTLKIRSTKLEDSAMYFCASRESGSETQYFGPGTRLLVL.

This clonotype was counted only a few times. CDR3 loop: CSVEGAEQYF. DNA of the CDR3: TGCAGCGTTGAAGGGGCCGAGCAGTACTTC. The V gene is TRBV29-1, the J gene TRBJ2-7, with D hard to call. The CDR3 runs to 10 residues. Between the trimmed V and J ends, which lost 1 base and 6 bases, there was a span of 4 bases. In germline, CDR1 is SQVTM, CDR2 ANQGSEA.